This T cell receptor (beta chain) originates from a study of chemoradiotherapy in HPV16-positive cancers. Study results and limitations: In HPV16-positive patients, HPV-responsive T-cell expansion tracked better recurrence-free survival. Only a couple of HPV16-positive patients supplied the functional HPV-specificity definition.

In the case of this clone: The antigen is undetermined.

In germline, CDR1 is SGHTA, CDR2 FQGNSA. Trimming pared 4 bases from V and 8 bases from J, leaving 17 bases between. The CDR3 runs 15 residues. Sequenced by immunoSEQ multiplex PCR; TCRdb stores in-frame clones only, minus some. This table holds about 17,000 clones, 90% to 95% found once. The sample was blood, taken from a patient who underwent chemoradiotherapy. The chain employs TRBV7-2 and TRBJ2-2; D is perhaps TRBD1 or TRBD2 (5 bases each). This clonotype was obtained from a human donor with HPV-associated anogenital cancer. In DNA form, the CDR3 reads TGTGCCAGCAGCTCCGGGGCTCTCGGAGGAGGGGAGCTGTTTTTT. As protein: CASSSGALGGGELFF.